The 9 T cell receptor beta chains below were found in one sample sequenced in a study of beta chain features in type 1 diabetes. What was sequenced were expressed TCRB transcripts, since all of the isolated RNA had been reverse transcribed. Assay used: immunoSEQ multiplex PCR; TCRdb lists only in-frame clones, some missing. Here the sample spans 250,000 to 350,000 clones, 11% being singletons. The sequenced sample consisted of naive CD4+ T cells from blood. Receptors were obtained from a young woman in good health.

The chain links TRBV7-9 to TRBJ2-1; D not certain. V was shortened by 5 bases and J by 1 base, with 15 bases between the two germline ends. Germline CDR1 reads SEHNR; CDR2 reads FQNEAQ (reference sequence). The CDR3 runs 16 residues. CDR3: CASSQRSGASYNEQFF. For the CDR3, the DNA is TGTGCCAGCAGCCAGAGGTCCGGTGCGTCCTACAATGAGCAGTTCTTC.

This clone was observed a few times. The chain joins TRBV9 to TRBJ2-5; D might be TRBD1 (6 bases). Germline assignment: CDR1 SGDLS and CDR2 YYNGEE. V was cut by 2 bases and J by 4 bases, with 15 bases left in between. This CDR3 is built from 15 residues. The CDR3 spells CASSVSGEGGETQYF. CDR3 DNA sequence: TGTGCCAGCAGCGTCTCAGGGGAAGGAGGAGAGACCCAGTACTTC.

This clone was recorded a few times. The V and J genes are TRBV30 and TRBJ1-1; D gene ambiguous. Germline V gene lookup returns CDR1 GTSNPN and CDR2 SVGIG (reference sequence). Trimming stripped 5 bases from V and 4 bases from J, with 14 bases between. CDR3 length: 13 residues. This chain's CDR3 is CAWGRAGFTEAFF. The CDR3 nucleotides are TGTGCCTGGGGGAGGGCAGGATTCACTGAAGCTTTCTTT.

This chain links TRBV11-1 with TRBJ2-5; the match to TRBD1 covers 10 bases. V lost 5 bases and J lost 5; bases outside the gene matches: 8. Germline CDR1 reads SGHAT; CDR2 reads FQDESV (reference sequence). This CDR3 is built from 15 residues. CDR3 protein: CASSMSTGGRETQYF. Written as DNA, the CDR3 is TGTGCCAGCAGCATGTCGACAGGGGGCAGGGAGACCCAGTACTTC.

The chain carries TRBV27 and TRBJ2-7; maybe TRBD1 (5 bases). With 3 bases removed from V and 1 base from J, the gap between germline ends came to 7 bases. Germline V CDR1 and CDR2: MNHEY, SMNVEV (reference sequence). The CDR3 length is 13 residues. CDR3 bases: TGTGCCAGCAGTTTCGACAGATCCTACGAGCAGTACTTC. It encodes CASSFDRSYEQYF.

This clone has only a few counts. The chain uses TRBV2 and TRBJ2-4, with 7 bases matching TRBD2. Germline lookup yields CDR1 SNHLY and CDR2 FYNNEI. The CDR3 totals 14 residues. Trimming removed 1 base from V and 9 bases from J; junction bases left unmatched: 6. The CDR3 DNA reads TGTGCCAGCAGTGAAGAACTAGCGCGGAGCATTCAGTACTTC. Its protein product is CASSEELARSIQYF.

There are a few counts of this clone. The rearrangement links TRBV6-1 to TRBJ2-3; 9 bases line up with TRBD1. This CDR3 is 20 amino acids long. Germline lookup yields CDR1 MNHNS and CDR2 SASEGT. V was clipped by 0 bases and J by 6 bases; unmatched bases: 19. The CDR3 protein is CASSEAPSLGGQGRQDTQYF. In nucleotides, the CDR3 is TGTGCCAGCAGTGAAGCCCCCTCGTTAGGGGGACAGGGACGTCAGGATACGCAGTATTTT.

This clone was detected a few times. The V and J genes are TRBV7-6 and TRBJ2-2, with TRBD2 identical over 13 bases. This CDR3 is built from 15 residues. V gave up 6 bases and J gave up 3 bases; unmatched junction bases: 1. The germline gives CDR1 SGHVS, CDR2 FNYEAQ. The CDR3 loop reads CASRGTSGDTGELFF. DNA for the CDR3: TGTGCCAGCAGGGGGACTAGCGGGGACACCGGGGAGCTGTTTTTT.

In its sample, this clone was seen a few times. The J gene is TRBJ1-1, the V gene TRBV27; a possible D gene is TRBD1 (5 bases). The CDR3 loop spans 13 amino acids. Between the trimmed V and J ends, which lost 7 bases and 4 bases, there was a span of 13 bases. Germline V gene data show CDR1 as MNHEY and CDR2 as SMNVEV (reference sequence). The CDR3 loop is CASIPWGGTEAFF. In DNA, the CDR3 is TGTGCCAGCATTCCCTGGGGGGGCACTGAAGCTTTCTTT.